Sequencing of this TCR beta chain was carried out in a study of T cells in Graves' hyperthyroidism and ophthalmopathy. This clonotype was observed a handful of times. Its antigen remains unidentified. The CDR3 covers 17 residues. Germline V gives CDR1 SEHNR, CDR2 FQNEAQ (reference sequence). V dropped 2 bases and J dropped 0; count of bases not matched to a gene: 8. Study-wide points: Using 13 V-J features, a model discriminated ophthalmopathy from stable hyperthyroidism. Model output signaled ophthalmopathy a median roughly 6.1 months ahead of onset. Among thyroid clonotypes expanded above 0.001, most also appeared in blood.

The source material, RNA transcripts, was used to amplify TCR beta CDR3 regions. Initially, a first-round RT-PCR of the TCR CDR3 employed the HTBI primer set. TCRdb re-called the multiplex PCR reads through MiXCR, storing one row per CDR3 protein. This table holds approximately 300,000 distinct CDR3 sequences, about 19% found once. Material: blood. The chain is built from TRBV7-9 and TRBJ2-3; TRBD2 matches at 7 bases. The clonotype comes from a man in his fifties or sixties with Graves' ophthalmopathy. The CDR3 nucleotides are TGTGCCAGCAGCTTAAGAACTAGCGTTATTAGCACAGATACGCAGTATTTT. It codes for CASSLRTSVISTDTQYF.